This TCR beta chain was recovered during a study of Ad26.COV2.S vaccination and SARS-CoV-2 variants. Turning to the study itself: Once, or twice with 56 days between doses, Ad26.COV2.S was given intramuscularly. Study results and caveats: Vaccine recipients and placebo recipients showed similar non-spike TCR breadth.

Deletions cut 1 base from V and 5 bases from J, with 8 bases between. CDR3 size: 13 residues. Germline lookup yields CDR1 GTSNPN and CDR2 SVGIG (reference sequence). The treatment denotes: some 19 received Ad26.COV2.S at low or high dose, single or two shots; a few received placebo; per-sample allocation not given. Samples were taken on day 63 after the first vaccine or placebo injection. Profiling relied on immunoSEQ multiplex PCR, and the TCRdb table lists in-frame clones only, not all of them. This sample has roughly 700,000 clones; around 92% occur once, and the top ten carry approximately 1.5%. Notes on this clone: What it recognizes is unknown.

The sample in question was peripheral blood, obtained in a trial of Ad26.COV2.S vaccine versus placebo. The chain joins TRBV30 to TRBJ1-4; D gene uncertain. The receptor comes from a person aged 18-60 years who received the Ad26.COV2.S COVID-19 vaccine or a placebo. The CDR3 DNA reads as TGTGCCTGGAGTGAGGCAGCGAATGAAAAACTGTTTTTT. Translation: CAWSEAANEKLFF.